This T cell receptor beta chain is from a study of blood T cell repertoires in COVID-19. For the study at large: Whether acute or convalescent, the COVID-19 samples came from the United States, Italy and Spain. T cells, B-cell-depleted T cells, or PBMCs provided the cDNA or gDNA that served as material.

V was clipped by 0 bases and J by 6 bases; unmatched bases: 5. CDR3 length: 14 amino acids. The germline gives CDR1 LGHDT, CDR2 YNNKEL (reference sequence). As originally analysed: Reference gene primer amplification gave estimated nucleated cell counts. TCRdb keeps only in-frame clones here, not all; method: immunoSEQ multiplex PCR. V and J calls and clone size are given by that table; D and trimming were obtained from the DNA. Of about 98,000 clones listed, about 91% are singletons. This clone has just a few counts. This clonotype was sampled from a man between 18 and 29 years old with acute or convalescent COVID-19. Sequences were obtained from peripheral blood. The genes are TRBV3-1 (or the pseudogene TRBV3-2) and TRBJ2-7, with 7 positions matching TRBD2. The CDR3, as DNA: TGTGCCAGCAGCCAAGAGGCGGGAGTACGCGAGCAGTACTTC. Residues: CASSQEAGVREQYF.